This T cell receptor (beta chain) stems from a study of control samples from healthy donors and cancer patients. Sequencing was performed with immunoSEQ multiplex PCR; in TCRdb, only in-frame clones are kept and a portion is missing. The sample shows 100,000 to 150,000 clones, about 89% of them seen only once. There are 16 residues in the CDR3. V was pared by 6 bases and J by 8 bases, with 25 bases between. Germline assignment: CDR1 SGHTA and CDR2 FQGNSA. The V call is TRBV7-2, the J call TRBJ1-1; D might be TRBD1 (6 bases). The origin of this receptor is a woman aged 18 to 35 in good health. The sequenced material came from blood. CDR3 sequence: CASSSLRGPRRGEAFF. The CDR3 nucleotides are TGTGCCAGCAGTTCCCTCCGGGGGCCGCGAAGGGGGGAAGCTTTCTTT.